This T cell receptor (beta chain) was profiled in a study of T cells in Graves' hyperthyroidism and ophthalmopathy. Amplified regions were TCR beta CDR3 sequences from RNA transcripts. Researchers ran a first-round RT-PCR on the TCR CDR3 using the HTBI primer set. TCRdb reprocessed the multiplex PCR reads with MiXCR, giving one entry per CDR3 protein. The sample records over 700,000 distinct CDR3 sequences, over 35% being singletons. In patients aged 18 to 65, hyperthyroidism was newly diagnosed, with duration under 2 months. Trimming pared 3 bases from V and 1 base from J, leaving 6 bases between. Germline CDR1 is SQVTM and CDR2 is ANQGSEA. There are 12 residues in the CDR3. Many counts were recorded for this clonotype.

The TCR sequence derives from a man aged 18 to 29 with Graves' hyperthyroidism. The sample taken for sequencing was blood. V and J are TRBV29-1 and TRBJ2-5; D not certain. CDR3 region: CSVEAAQETQYF. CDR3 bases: TGCAGCGTTGAGGCGGCCCAAGAGACCCAGTACTTC.